This TCR beta chain was documented in a study of regulatory T cells in long-lasting Graves disease. Study results and caveats: Tissue studied was limited to peripheral blood, excluding thyroid tissue.

The length of the CDR3 is 15 residues. Trimming removed 2 bases at V and 3 bases at J, with 10 bases between. The V gene's germline CDR1 is MNHEY and CDR2 SMNVEV (reference sequence). Many counts were recorded for this clonotype. Its target is unknown. Time point denoted: newly diagnosed GD, antithyroid drugs for less than 3 months. After RNA was extracted from PBMCs, the TCR library was made from it. Into tubes containing EDTA, 8 to 9 milliliters of peripheral blood were drawn. Construction of TCR beta libraries relied on iRepertoire HTBI primers and on Arm-PCR targeting CDR3 regions. A single record per CDR3 protein comes from TCRdb applying MiXCR to the multiplex PCR reads. The sample includes 250,000 to 400,000 distinct CDR3 sequences, about 20% of them seen just once.

The receptor was isolated from a female donor with Graves disease. The specimen was peripheral blood mononuclear cells (PBMCs), collected at new diagnosis, from a patient treated with antithyroid drugs. The chain couples TRBV27 to TRBJ2-2; D is ambiguous. CDR3 sequence reads: CASSLGGAYTGELFF. The CDR3 DNA reads as TGTGCCAGCAGTTTAGGCGGAGCCTACACCGGGGAGCTGTTTTTT.